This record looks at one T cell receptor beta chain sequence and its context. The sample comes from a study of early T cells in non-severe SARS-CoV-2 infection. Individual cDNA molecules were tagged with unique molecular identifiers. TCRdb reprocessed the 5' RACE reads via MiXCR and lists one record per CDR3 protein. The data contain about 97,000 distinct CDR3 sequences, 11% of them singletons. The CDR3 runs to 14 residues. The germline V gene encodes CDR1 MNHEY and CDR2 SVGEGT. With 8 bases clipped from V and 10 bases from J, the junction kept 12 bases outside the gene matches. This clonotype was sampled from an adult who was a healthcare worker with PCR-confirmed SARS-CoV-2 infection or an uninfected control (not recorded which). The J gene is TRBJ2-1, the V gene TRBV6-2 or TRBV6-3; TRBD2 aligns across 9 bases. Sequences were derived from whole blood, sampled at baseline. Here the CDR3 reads CASRLAGPVAEQFF. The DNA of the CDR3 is TGTGCCAGCCGGCTAGCGGGACCTGTAGCCGAGCAGTTCTTC.